This is a list of T cell receptor beta chains from one sample in a study of T-cell reconstitution after alpha-beta-depleted transplantation in children. TCRdb passed the PCR reads through MiXCR, listing each CDR3 protein once. The table records around 87,000 distinct CDR3 sequences, 6.5% to 8.5% of them present only once. Sequenced here: PBMCs from the stem cell graft donor, sampled from the stem cell graft. These receptor sequences come from a human donor who donated a stem cell graft to a child with congenital amegakaryocytic thrombocytopenia. Each CDR3 is given with its conserved first and last residue. A D gene is named only where the DNA matches it firmly. Part of the rows lack a size; the others show once, few, many or a class for expanded clones.

J: TRBJ2-1
size: many
D: NA
V: TRBV3-1
CDR3: CASSRGGGFYNEQFF
DNA: TGTGCCAGCAGCCGAGGCGGAGGGTTCTACAATGAGCAGTTCTTC

J: TRBJ2-3
size: many
D: NA
V: TRBV6-6
CDR3: CASSPHVTDTQYF
DNA: TGTGCCAGCAGTCCACATGTCACAGATACGCAGTATTTT

J: TRBJ2-1
size: many
D: TRBD2
V: TRBV20-1
CDR3: CSARDFGLAFSDNEQFF
DNA: TGCAGTGCTAGAGATTTCGGACTAGCCTTTTCAGACAATGAGCAGTTCTTC

J: TRBJ2-7
size: many
D: TRBD1
V: TRBV20-1
CDR3: CSARDLGTGGVYEQYF
DNA: TGCAGTGCTAGAGATCTGGGGACAGGGGGCGTCTACGAGCAGTACTTC

J: TRBJ2-5
size: NA
D: NA
V: TRBV3-1
CDR3: CASSKARWETRYF
DNA: TGTGCCAGCAGCAAGGCTCGGTGGGAGACCCGGTACTTC

J: TRBJ2-7
size: many
D: NA
V: TRBV9
CDR3: CASSVSPAGEQYF
DNA: TGTGCCAGCAGCGTATCTCCGGCCGGCGAGCAGTACTTC

J: TRBJ2-5
size: many
D: NA
V: TRBV3-1
CDR3: CASSQAETQYF
DNA: TGTGCCAGCAGCCAAGCCGAGACCCAGTACTTC

J: TRBJ1-1
size: many
D: TRBD1
V: TRBV4-1
CDR3: CASSPGQGALNTEAFF
DNA: TGCGCCAGCAGCCCGGGACAGGGGGCATTGAACACTGAAGCTTTCTTT

J: TRBJ2-1
size: many
D: TRBD2
V: TRBV4-1
CDR3: CASSQVPLAGGTYNEQFF
DNA: TGCGCCAGCAGCCAAGTTCCACTAGCGGGAGGGACCTACAATGAGCAGTTCTTC

J: TRBJ2-7
size: NA
D: TRBD1
V: TRBV20-1
CDR3: CCCGQARGTYEQYF
DNA: TGCTGCTGCGGACAGGCTCGGGGAACCTACGAGCAGTACTTC

J: TRBJ2-1
size: many
D: TRBD2
V: TRBV7-8
CDR3: CASSLGLAGGSTYNEQFF
DNA: TGTGCCAGCAGCCTAGGACTAGCGGGAGGATCGACCTACAATGAGCAGTTCTTC

J: TRBJ2-3
size: many
D: TRBD2
V: TRBV7-9
CDR3: CASRIFQRGDFRDTQYF
DNA: TGTGCCAGCAGGATCTTTCAGCGGGGGGACTTCCGGGATACGCAGTATTTT

J: TRBJ2-1
size: many
D: NA
V: TRBV29-1
CDR3: CSAGLTGYEQFF
DNA: TGCAGCGCTGGCCTTACAGGGTATGAGCAGTTCTTC

J: TRBJ2-7
size: many
D: TRBD1
V: TRBV18
CDR3: CASSPGQGAPGFYEQYF
DNA: TGTGCCAGCTCACCTGGACAGGGGGCACCGGGTTTCTACGAGCAGTACTTC

J: TRBJ2-2
size: few
D: TRBD2
V: TRBV6-5
CDR3: CASSSPSGRAGELFF
DNA: TGTGCCAGCAGTTCACCTAGCGGGAGGGCCGGGGAGCTGTTTTTT

J: TRBJ2-1
size: many
D: NA
V: TRBV20-1
CDR3: CSARRTGRGDEQFF
DNA: TGCAGTGCTAGACGGACAGGTCGCGGGGATGAGCAGTTCTTC

J: TRBJ1-2
size: many
D: NA
V: TRBV7-2
CDR3: CASSLLGDGYTF
DNA: TGTGCCAGCAGCTTACTTGGGGACGGCTACACCTTC

J: TRBJ2-5
size: few
D: TRBD1
V: TRBV4-2
CDR3: CASSQDRQGADWETQYF
DNA: TGTGCCAGCAGCCAAGATCGGCAGGGGGCGGATTGGGAGACCCAGTACTTC

J: TRBJ1-2
size: many
D: NA
V: TRBV6-6
CDR3: CASSASGEGYTF
DNA: TGTGCCAGCAGTGCGAGTGGGGAAGGCTACACCTTC

J: TRBJ2-1
size: many
D: NA
V: TRBV29-1
CDR3: CSVWGSGNEQFF
DNA: TGCAGCGTGTGGGGTTCGGGCAATGAGCAGTTCTTC

J: TRBJ2-5
size: many
D: NA
V: TRBV29-1
CDR3: CSVVEGWETQYF
DNA: TGCAGCGTTGTGGAGGGATGGGAGACCCAGTACTTC

J: TRBJ2-2
size: many
D: TRBD2
V: TRBV5-1
CDR3: CASSPLSGGATGELFF
DNA: TGCGCCAGCAGCCCTCTTAGCGGGGGGGCCACCGGGGAGCTGTTTTTT

J: TRBJ1-1
size: many
D: TRBD1
V: TRBV29-1
CDR3: CSVVDPGGEAFF
DNA: TGCAGCGTCGTAGACCCAGGGGGTGAAGCTTTCTTT

J: TRBJ1-2
size: many
D: TRBD1
V: TRBV5-1
CDR3: CASSPGTGSWGYTF
DNA: TGCGCCAGCAGCCCCGGGACAGGGTCATGGGGCTACACCTTC

J: TRBJ2-1
size: many
D: TRBD2
V: TRBV20-1
CDR3: CSVTSGSPDEQFF
DNA: TGCAGTGTCACTAGCGGGAGTCCGGATGAGCAGTTCTTC

J: TRBJ1-6
size: many
D: NA
V: TRBV5-1
CDR3: CASSLDVNSYNSPLHF
DNA: TGCGCCAGCAGCTTGGATGTTAACTCCTATAATTCACCCCTCCACTTT

J: TRBJ2-1
size: many
D: NA
V: TRBV12-5
CDR3: CASGLAGAGVSSYNEQFF
DNA: TGTGCTAGTGGTTTGGCAGGAGCGGGTGTTAGCTCCTACAATGAGCAGTTCTTC

J: TRBJ2-3
size: many
D: TRBD2
V: TRBV7-2
CDR3: CASSPRPGGATDTQYF
DNA: TGTGCCAGCAGCCCCCGACCCGGGGGGGCCACAGATACGCAGTATTTT

J: TRBJ2-3
size: NA
D: TRBD2
V: TRBV12-3/TRBV12-4
CDR3: CTSSSPFVRGGLSTDTQYF
DNA: TGTACCAGCAGTTCCCCCTTTGTTCGGGGGGGCCTTAGCACAGATACGCAGTATTTT

J: TRBJ2-4
size: NA
D: NA
V: TRBV5-5
CDR3: CASSREALLAKNIQYF
DNA: TGTGCCAGCAGCAGGGAAGCCCTATTGGCCAAAAACATTCAGTACTTC

J: TRBJ1-5
size: many
D: NA
V: TRBV7-8
CDR3: CASSLGTVSNQPQHF
DNA: TGTGCCAGCAGCTTGGGAACAGTGAGCAATCAGCCCCAGCATTTT

J: TRBJ1-3
size: many
D: NA
V: TRBV20-1
CDR3: CSARVVLGNTIYF
DNA: TGCAGTGCGAGGGTTGTCCTCGGAAACACCATATATTTT

J: TRBJ2-7
size: many
D: NA
V: TRBV12-3/TRBV12-4
CDR3: CASSFPPNYEQYF
DNA: TGTGCCAGCAGTTTTCCGCCCAACTACGAGCAGTACTTC

J: TRBJ2-1
size: many
D: TRBD2
V: TRBV12-3/TRBV12-4
CDR3: CASRARGGFYNEQFF
DNA: TGTGCCAGCAGGGCGCGGGGGGGGTTTTACAATGAGCAGTTCTTC

J: TRBJ1-2
size: many
D: NA
V: TRBV6-2/TRBV6-3
CDR3: CASRGYRDANYGYTF
DNA: TGTGCCAGCAGGGGTTACAGGGACGCTAACTATGGCTACACCTTC

J: TRBJ2-1
size: many
D: NA
V: TRBV20-1
CDR3: CSALIWGLSYNEQFF
DNA: TGCAGTGCACTTATCTGGGGTCTGAGTTACAATGAGCAGTTCTTC

J: TRBJ2-1
size: many
D: TRBD1
V: TRBV20-1
CDR3: CSARDWIGQGHNEQFF
DNA: TGCAGTGCTAGAGATTGGATCGGACAGGGTCACAATGAGCAGTTCTTC

J: TRBJ2-7
size: many
D: NA
V: TRBV5-6
CDR3: CASSRVREQYF
DNA: TGTGCCAGCAGCCGGGTCCGCGAGCAGTACTTC

J: TRBJ1-1
size: few
D: NA
V: TRBV20-1
CDR3: CSASLASFEAFF
DNA: TGCAGTGCTAGCCTTGCTAGTTTTGAAGCTTTCTTT

J: TRBJ1-1
size: many
D: TRBD1
V: TRBV5-1
CDR3: CASTTTGVGTEAFF
DNA: TGCGCCAGCACCACGACAGGGGTGGGGACTGAAGCTTTCTTT

J: TRBJ2-4
size: many
D: TRBD1
V: TRBV20-1
CDR3: CSAENDRGLAKNIQYF
DNA: TGCAGTGCTGAAAATGACAGGGGGCTAGCCAAAAACATTCAGTACTTC

J: TRBJ2-7
size: many
D: NA
V: TRBV3-1
CDR3: CASSPGDFQYEQYF
DNA: TGTGCCAGCAGTCCCGGGGACTTTCAATACGAGCAGTACTTC

J: TRBJ2-2
size: many
D: NA
V: TRBV20-1
CDR3: CSARDHRSANTGELFF
DNA: TGCAGTGCTAGAGATCATCGCTCCGCGAACACCGGGGAGCTGTTTTTT

J: TRBJ1-5
size: many
D: NA
V: TRBV21-1
CDR3: CASSKDRVRNQPQHF
DNA: TGTGCCAGCAGCAAAGACAGGGTCCGGAATCAGCCCCAGCATTTT

J: TRBJ2-5
size: many
D: TRBD2
V: TRBV5-5
CDR3: CASSMGRNSGAPQETQYF
DNA: TGTGCCAGCAGCATGGGGCGAAATAGCGGGGCGCCCCAAGAGACCCAGTACTTC

J: TRBJ1-4
size: many
D: NA
V: TRBV7-2
CDR3: CASSLLTRNEKLFF
DNA: TGTGCCAGCAGCTTACTTACCCGGAATGAAAAACTGTTTTTT

J: TRBJ1-6
size: many
D: TRBD1
V: TRBV6-5
CDR3: CASRGTGWSFNSPLHF
DNA: TGTGCCAGCAGGGGGACAGGATGGTCCTTTAATTCACCCCTCCACTTT

J: TRBJ2-5
size: many
D: TRBD1
V: TRBV28
CDR3: CASRTGGQETQYF
DNA: TGTGCCAGCAGGACAGGGGGTCAAGAGACCCAGTACTTC

J: TRBJ2-1
size: NA
D: TRBD2
V: TRBV5-1
CDR3: CASSLEGLAGDEQFF
DNA: TGCGCCAGCAGCTTGGAGGGACTAGCGGGAGATGAGCAGTTCTTC

J: TRBJ2-7
size: many
D: NA
V: TRBV7-8
CDR3: CASSPSEGRGEQYF
DNA: TGTGCCAGCAGCCCCTCGGAGGGCAGGGGCGAGCAGTACTTC

J: TRBJ1-5
size: many
D: NA
V: TRBV5-1
CDR3: CASSLSGHNQPQHF
DNA: TGCGCCAGCAGCTTGTCGGGCCACAATCAGCCCCAGCATTTT

J: TRBJ1-5
size: many
D: NA
V: TRBV20-1
CDR3: CSARVPIGGNQPQHF
DNA: TGCAGTGCTAGAGTCCCCATTGGGGGCAATCAGCCCCAGCATTTT

J: TRBJ2-7
size: many
D: TRBD2
V: TRBV4-2
CDR3: CASSQDGLAGGSSYEQYF
DNA: TGTGCCAGCAGCCAAGATGGGCTAGCGGGAGGTAGCTCCTACGAGCAGTACTTC

J: TRBJ2-3
size: NA
D: TRBD2
V: TRBV10-3
CDR3: CATGGSLSSTDTQYF
DNA: TGTGCCACGGGAGGCAGTCTCTCCTCCACAGATACGCAGTATTTT

J: TRBJ2-7
size: many
D: NA
V: TRBV18
CDR3: CASSPGNGPYEQYF
DNA: TGTGCCAGCTCACCCGGGAACGGACCCTACGAGCAGTACTTC

J: TRBJ1-1
size: few
D: NA
V: TRBV30
CDR3: CAWRGGLNTEAFF
DNA: TGTGCCTGGAGGGGGGGTCTTAACACTGAAGCTTTCTTT

J: TRBJ1-1
size: few
D: NA
V: TRBV20-1
CDR3: CSAGGAGSTEAFF
DNA: TGCAGTGCTGGTGGCGCAGGGAGCACTGAAGCTTTCTTT